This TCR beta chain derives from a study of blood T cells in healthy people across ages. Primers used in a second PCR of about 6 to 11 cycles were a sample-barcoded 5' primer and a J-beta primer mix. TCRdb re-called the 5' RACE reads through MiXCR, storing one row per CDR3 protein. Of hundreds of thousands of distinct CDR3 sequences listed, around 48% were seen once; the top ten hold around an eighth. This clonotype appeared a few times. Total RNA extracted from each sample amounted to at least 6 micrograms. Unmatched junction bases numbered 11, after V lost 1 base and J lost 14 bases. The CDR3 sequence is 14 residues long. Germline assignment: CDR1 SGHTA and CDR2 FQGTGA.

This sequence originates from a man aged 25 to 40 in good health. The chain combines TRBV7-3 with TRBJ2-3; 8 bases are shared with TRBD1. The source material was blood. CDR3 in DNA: TGTGCCAGCAGCTTAAGTTTCGGACAGGGTGATCGGTATTTT. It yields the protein CASSLSFGQGDRYF.